Listed here is a single T cell receptor (beta chain). This sample was included in a study of CD8+CD57+ T cells in acquired aplastic anemia. TCR beta VDJ and CDR3 were profiled, and genomic DNA was the template. In TCRdb, the reads were re-called with MiXCR into one record per CDR3 protein. The sample carries 250,000 to 350,000 distinct CDR3 sequences, 50% to 70% recorded once. V was trimmed by 6 bases and J by 5 bases, leaving 23 bases between them. CDR1 is DFQATT and CDR2 is SNEGSKA in the germline V gene (reference sequence). This CDR3 has 15 residues. The rearrangement joins TRBV20-1 to TRBJ2-7; D unclear. Sequencing was carried out using sorted CD4+, CD8+, or CD8+CD57+ T cells (not recorded which) from PBMCs. This sequence was found in a human donor with severe aplastic anemia or a healthy control (not recorded which). CDR3 protein: CSAMPQRNSLHEQYF. CDR3 sequence (DNA): TGCAGTGCCATGCCGCAACGTAACTCCCTACACGAGCAGTACTTC.